The text below deals with one T cell receptor (beta chain). The data are from a study of CD8 T cells in Susac syndrome. CDR1 DFQATT and CDR2 SNEGSKA come from the germline V gene (reference sequence). The CDR3 contains 14 residues. Trimming left V 6 bases short and J 0 bases short, with 15 bases between. Reverse transcription of roughly 0.5 to 1 ug RNA was carried out with random hexamers. One entry per CDR3 protein, called by TCRdb with MiXCR from the immunoSEQ multiplex PCR reads. The sample yields 150,000 to 200,000 distinct CDR3 sequences, approximately 94% seen once. The sequenced material came from CD4+ T cells from PBMCs. This sequence joins TRBV20-1 and TRBJ2-7; possibly TRBD1 or TRBD2 for D (5 bases each). The TCR comes from a human donor with Susac syndrome. CDR3 nucleotide sequence: TGCAGTGCCCCGGTCGGGGCCAGCTCCTACGAGCAGTACTTC. This translates into CSAPVGASSYEQYF.